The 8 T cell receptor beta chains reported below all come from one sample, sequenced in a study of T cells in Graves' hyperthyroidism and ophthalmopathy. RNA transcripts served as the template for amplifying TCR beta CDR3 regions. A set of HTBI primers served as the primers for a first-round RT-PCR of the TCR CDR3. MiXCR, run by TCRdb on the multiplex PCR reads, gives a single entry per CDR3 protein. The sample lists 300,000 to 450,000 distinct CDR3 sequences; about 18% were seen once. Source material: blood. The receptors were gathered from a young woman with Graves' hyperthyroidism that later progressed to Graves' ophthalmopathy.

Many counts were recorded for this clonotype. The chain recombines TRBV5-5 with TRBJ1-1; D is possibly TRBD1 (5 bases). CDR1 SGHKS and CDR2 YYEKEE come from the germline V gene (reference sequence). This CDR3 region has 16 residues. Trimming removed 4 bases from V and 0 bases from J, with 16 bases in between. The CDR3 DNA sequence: TGTGCCAGCAGCCCATCCCCGACAGTCATGAACACTGAAGCTTTCTTT. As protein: CASSPSPTVMNTEAFF.

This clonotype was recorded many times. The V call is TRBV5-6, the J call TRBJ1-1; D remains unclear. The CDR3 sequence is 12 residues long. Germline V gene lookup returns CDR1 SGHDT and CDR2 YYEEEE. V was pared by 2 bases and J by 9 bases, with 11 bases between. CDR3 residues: CASSFGGLKAFF. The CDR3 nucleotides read TGTGCCAGCAGCTTCGGTGGACTCAAAGCTTTCTTT.

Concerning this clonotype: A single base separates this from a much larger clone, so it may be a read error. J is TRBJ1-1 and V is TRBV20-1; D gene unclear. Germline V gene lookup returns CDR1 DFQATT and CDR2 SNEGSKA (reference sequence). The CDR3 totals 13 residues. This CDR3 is CSAETLVNTDAFF. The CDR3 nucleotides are TGCAGTGCGGAGACACTGGTGAACACTGATGCTTTCTTT.

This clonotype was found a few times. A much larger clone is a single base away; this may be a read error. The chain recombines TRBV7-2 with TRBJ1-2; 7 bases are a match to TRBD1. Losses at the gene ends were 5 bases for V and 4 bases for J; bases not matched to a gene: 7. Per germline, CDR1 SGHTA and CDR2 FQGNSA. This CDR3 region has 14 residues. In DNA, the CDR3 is TGTGCCAGCAGCCCGGACAGGTGGGGCTATGGCTACACCTTC. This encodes CASSPDRWGYGYTF.

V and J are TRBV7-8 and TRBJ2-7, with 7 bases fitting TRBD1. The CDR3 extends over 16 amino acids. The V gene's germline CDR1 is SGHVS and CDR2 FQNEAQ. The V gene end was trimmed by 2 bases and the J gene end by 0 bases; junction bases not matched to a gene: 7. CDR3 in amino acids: CASSLFPQGDSYEQYF. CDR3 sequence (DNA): TGTGCCAGCAGCTTATTCCCCCAGGGGGACTCCTACGAGCAGTACTTC.

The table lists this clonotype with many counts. The CDR3 loop is CASSYTSLRGYGYTF. In nucleotides, the CDR3 is TGTGCCAGCAGTTACACCAGCCTCCGGGGCTATGGCTACACCTTC. This sequence joins TRBV6-5 and TRBJ1-2, with D uncertain. The CDR3 extends over 15 amino acids. V dropped 2 bases and J dropped 4 bases, with 14 bases sitting between them. Germline-derived CDR1 and CDR2 are MNHEY and SVGAGI.

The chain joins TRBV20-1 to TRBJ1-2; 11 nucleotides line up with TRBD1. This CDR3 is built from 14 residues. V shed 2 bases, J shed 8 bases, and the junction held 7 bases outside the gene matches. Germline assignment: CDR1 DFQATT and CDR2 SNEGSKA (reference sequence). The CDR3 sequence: CSARLTGTGGGYTF. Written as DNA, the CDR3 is TGCAGTGCTAGATTAACCGGGACAGGGGGAGGCTACACCTTC.

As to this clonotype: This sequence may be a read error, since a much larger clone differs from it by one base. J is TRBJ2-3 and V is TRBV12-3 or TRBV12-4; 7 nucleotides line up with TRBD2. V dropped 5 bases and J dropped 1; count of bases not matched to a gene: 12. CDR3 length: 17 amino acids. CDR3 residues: CASSRPADGRRTDTQYF. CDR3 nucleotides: TGTGCCAGCAGTCGGCCCGCTGACGGGAGGCGCACAGATACGCAGTATTTT.